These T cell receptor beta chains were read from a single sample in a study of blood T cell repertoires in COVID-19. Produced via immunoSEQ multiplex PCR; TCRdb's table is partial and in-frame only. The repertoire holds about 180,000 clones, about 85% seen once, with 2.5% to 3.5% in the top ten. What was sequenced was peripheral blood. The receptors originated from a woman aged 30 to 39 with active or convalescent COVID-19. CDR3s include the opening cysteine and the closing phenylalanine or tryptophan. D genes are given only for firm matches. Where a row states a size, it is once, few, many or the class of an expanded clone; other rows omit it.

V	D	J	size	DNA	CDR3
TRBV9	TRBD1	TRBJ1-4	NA	TGTGCCAGCAGCATTGGGACAGGGGTTAATGAAAAACTGTTTTTT	CASSIGTGVNEKLFF
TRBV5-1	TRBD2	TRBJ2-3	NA	TGCGCCAGCAGCTTGGCTGAGACTAGCGACCACACAGATACGCAGTATTTT	CASSLAETSDHTDTQYF
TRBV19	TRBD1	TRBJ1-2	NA	TGTGCCACCGGGACAGGGCTAAACTATGGCTACACCTTC	CATGTGLNYGYTF
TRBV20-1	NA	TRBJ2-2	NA	TGCAGTGCTAGTCCAGCCGGGGAGCTGTTTTTT	CSASPAGELFF
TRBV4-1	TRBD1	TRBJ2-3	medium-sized	TGCGCCAGCAGCCAAGATCGGGACAGGCTGTATACGCAGTATTTT	CASSQDRDRLYTQYF
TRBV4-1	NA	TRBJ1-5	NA	TGCGCCAGCAGCCTCGGGATACAGCCTAGCAATCAGCCCCAGCATTTT	CASSLGIQPSNQPQHF
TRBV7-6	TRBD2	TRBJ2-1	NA	TGTGCCAGCAGCCTCACTAGCGGTTATGGCAATGAGCAGTTCTTC	CASSLTSGYGNEQFF
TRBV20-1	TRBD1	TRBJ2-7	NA	TGCAGTGCTAGTTCGGACAGGGACTACGAGCAGTACTTC	CSASSDRDYEQYF
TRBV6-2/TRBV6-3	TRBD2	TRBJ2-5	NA	TGTGCCAGCAGTTACGAAGGACTAGGAGGGGAGACCCAGTACTTC	CASSYEGLGGETQYF
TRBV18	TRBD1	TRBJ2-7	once	TGTGCCAGCTCACCGGGACAGAATATTTACGAGCAGTACTTC	CASSPGQNIYEQYF
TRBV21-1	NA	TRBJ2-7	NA	TGTGCCAGCCGCAAGGGGTGCGGGGACTACGAGCAGTACTTC	CASRKGCGDYEQYF
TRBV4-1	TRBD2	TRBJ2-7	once	TGCGCCAGCAGCCAAGGTGTGGTAGCGGGAGTTAAGGAGCAGTACTTC	CASSQGVVAGVKEQYF
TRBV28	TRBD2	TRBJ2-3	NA	TGTGCCAGCAGCTACCGACTAGCGGGAGGCTGGCGGGATACGCAGTATTTT	CASSYRLAGGWRDTQYF
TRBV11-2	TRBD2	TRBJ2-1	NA	TGTGCCAGCAGCTTGGAACTAGCGGATGAGCAGTTCTTC	CASSLELADEQFF
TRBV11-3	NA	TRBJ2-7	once	TGTGCCAGCAGCCCCCGGGATGCCTCCTACGAGCAGTACTTC	CASSPRDASYEQYF
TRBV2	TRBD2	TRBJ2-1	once	TGTGCCAGCACCAGCGGGGGGTCCTACAATGAGCAGTTCTTC	CASTSGGSYNEQFF
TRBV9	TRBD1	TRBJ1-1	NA	TGTGCCAGCAGACCGCAGGGGGCTAGTGAAGCTTTCTTT	CASRPQGASEAFF
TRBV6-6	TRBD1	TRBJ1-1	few	TGTGCCATTACACCACAGGGGGGGCTAGCTGAAGCTTTCTTT	CAITPQGGLAEAFF
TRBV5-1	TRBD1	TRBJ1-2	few	TGCGCCAGCGCGTCCCGGGACAGGGGTGACTATGGCTACACCTTC	CASASRDRGDYGYTF
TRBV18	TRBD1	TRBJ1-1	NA	TGTGCCAGCTCACCGTTTCGGACAGGGATGAACACTGAAGCTTTCTTT	CASSPFRTGMNTEAFF
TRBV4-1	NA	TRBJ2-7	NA	TGCGCCAGCAGCCAAGTTGTAGGCGGTTCCTACGAGCAGTACTTC	CASSQVVGGSYEQYF
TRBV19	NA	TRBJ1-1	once	TGTGCCAGTAGCTCAGGGAACACTGAAGCTTTCTTT	CASSSGNTEAFF
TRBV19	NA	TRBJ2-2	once	TGTGCCAGTAGTACTCTAGGGGGTACCGGGGAGCTGTTTTTT	CASSTLGGTGELFF
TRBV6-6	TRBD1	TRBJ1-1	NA	TGTGCCAGCAGCGCCTGGGACAGGGGGAACACTGAAGCTTTCTTT	CASSAWDRGNTEAFF
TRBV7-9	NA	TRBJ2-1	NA	TGTGCCAGCAGCTCCTACCAGACAGCCTCCTACAATGAGCAGTTCTTC	CASSSYQTASYNEQFF
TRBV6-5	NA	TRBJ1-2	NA	TGTGCCAGCAGACCCCAGCGGGGGGCTCGGGGCTACACCTTC	CASRPQRGARGYTF
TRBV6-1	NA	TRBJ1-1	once	TGTGCCAGCAGTGAAGAAACGCGACAGAGGAACACTGAAGCTTTCTTT	CASSEETRQRNTEAFF